These 14 T cell receptor beta chains share one sample of origin, sequenced in a study of T-cell memory formation after mild COVID-19. Each CDR3 protein is one row after TCRdb ran MiXCR on the 5' RACE reads. The table includes some 450,000 distinct CDR3 sequences, around 17% detected once. Sequenced material: PBMCs or a T cell subset sorted from them (not recorded which). The receptors were sampled from a man between 18 and 29 years old who had mild COVID-19 (a few samples of this study predate the infection). Cell type and time point are not known.

This clonotype appeared a few times. The gene calls are TRBV7-8 and TRBJ1-5; 10 nucleotides line up with TRBD1. The CDR3 is 16 residues long. Germline CDR1 SGHVS, CDR2 FQNEAQ. Trimming took 0 bases from V and 5 from J; bases not matched to a gene: 4. CDR3 region: CASSLARQGAYQPQHF. CDR3 nucleotide sequence: TGTGCCAGCAGCTTAGCGCGACAGGGGGCCTATCAGCCCCAGCATTTT. The complete variable domain, with remaining parts taken from reference TRBV7-8 and TRBJ1-5, reads GAGVSQSPRYKVAKRGQDVALRCDPISGHVSLFWYQQALGQGPEFLTYFQNEAQLDKSGLPSDRFFAERPEGSVSTLKIQRTQQEDSAVYLCASSLARQGAYQPQHFGDGTRLSIL.

The CDR3 nucleotides are TGTGCCAGCAGTGAAGGGGCTGACGAGACCCAGTACTTC. Protein product: CASSEGADETQYF. The chain carries TRBV25-1 and TRBJ2-5; the D gene is possibly TRBD1 (5 bases). Germline values: CDR1 MGHDK, CDR2 SYGVNS. This CDR3 contains 13 residues. Trimming took 2 bases from V and 5 from J, leaving 9 bases between them.

In this sample, this clonotype turned up a few times. The CDR3 spells CSVIDRGGTGGSYEQYF. In DNA, the CDR3 is TGCAGCGTTATTGATCGGGGCGGGACAGGGGGCTCCTACGAGCAGTACTTC. V gene TRBV29-1 combines with J gene TRBJ2-7, with TRBD1 matching 11 bases. Germline V gene lookup returns CDR1 SQVTM and CDR2 ANQGSEA. The V gene end was trimmed by 5 bases and the J gene end by 0 bases; junction bases not matched to a gene: 12. CDR3 length: 17 amino acids.

The chain joins TRBV4-3 to TRBJ2-1, with 8 bases aligning to TRBD1. The CDR3 is 15 residues long. J lost 4 bases, V lost 5 bases, and 7 bases had no gene match. The germline V gene has CDR1 LGHNA and CDR2 YSLEER. The CDR3 region is CASSSGQGKYNEQFF. CDR3 coding DNA: TGCGCCAGCAGCTCTGGACAGGGAAAATACAATGAGCAGTTCTTC.

This clonotype was detected only a few times. Here the CDR3 reads CASSLDWDISYNEQFF. The DNA of the CDR3 is TGTGCCAGCAGCTTGGACTGGGATATATCCTACAATGAGCAGTTCTTC. The rearrangement links TRBV7-2 to TRBJ2-1; perhaps TRBD2 as D (5 bases). The CDR3 length is 16 residues. Trimming removed 3 bases from V and 1 base from J, with 13 bases in between. CDR1 and CDR2 (germline): SGHTA, FQGNSA.

The chain uses TRBV29-1 and TRBJ2-7, with no clear D. The CDR3 covers 11 residues. Germline-derived CDR1 and CDR2 are SQVTM and ANQGSEA. Trimming shortened V by 5 bases and J by 6 bases, and 11 bases separated the two germline ends. The CDR3 region is CSVRAWGEQYF. CDR3 DNA: TGCAGCGTTCGGGCCTGGGGCGAGCAGTACTTC.

In this sample, this clonotype turned up many times. CDR3 region: CASSLMVAGPYEQYV. As DNA, the CDR3 is TGTGCCAGCAGCTTAATGGTTGCGGGACCTTACGAGCAGTACGTC. The gene calls are TRBV7-2 and TRBJ2-7; the D gene is possibly TRBD2 (6 bases). CDR1 and CDR2 from the germline V gene are SGHTA and FQGNSA. This CDR3 spans 15 amino acids. V dropped 2 bases and J dropped 4 bases, with 15 bases sitting between them.

A few counts support this clonotype. The chain uses TRBV4-3 and TRBJ1-2; weak D call: TRBD1 (6 bases). Trimming shortened V by 1 base and J by 7 bases, and 13 bases separated the two germline ends. Germline CDR1 reads LGHNA; CDR2 reads YSLEER. The CDR3 is made up of 14 amino acids. In nucleotides, the CDR3 is TGCGCCAGCAGCCAAGTAGTCGGGGGCTCTGGCTACACCTTC. This gives the protein CASSQVVGGSGYTF.

This clonotype appeared a few times. The chain joins TRBV6-5 to TRBJ2-7; TRBD1 agrees at 9 bases. V gave up 2 bases and J gave up 2 bases; unmatched junction bases: 1. Germline V gene lookup returns CDR1 MNHEY and CDR2 SVGAGI. This CDR3 spans 14 amino acids. The DNA for the CDR3 is TGTGCCAGCAGTTACACAGGGGGCCCCTACGAGCAGTACTTC. Protein product: CASSYTGGPYEQYF.

Ten or more counts support this clonotype. This chain uses TRBV12-3 or TRBV12-4 with TRBJ1-5, with TRBD1 matching over 7 bases. The length of the CDR3 is 14 residues. V shed 5 bases, J shed 3 bases, and the junction held 4 bases outside the gene matches. CDR3 nucleotide sequence: TGTGCCAGCAGTCGGGACAGTTCCAATCAGCCCCAGCATTTT. It encodes CASSRDSSNQPQHF.

This clonotype came up a few times. This chain uses TRBV4-1 with TRBJ2-1; D is perhaps TRBD1 (6 bases). Trimming stripped 3 bases from V and 8 bases from J, with 11 bases between. Germline lookup yields CDR1 MGHRA and CDR2 YSYEKL. CDR3 length equals 13 residues. The CDR3 loop is CASSHAHRDEQFF. In nucleotides, the CDR3 is TGCGCCAGCAGCCACGCCCACAGGGATGAGCAGTTCTTC.

DNA of the CDR3: TGTGCCAGCAGCGTATGTGGGGGGATGAACACTGAAGCTTTCTTT. Translated: CASSVCGGMNTEAFF. The chain links TRBV9 to TRBJ1-1; tentatively, D is TRBD1 (5 bases). The germline V and J ends were trimmed by 1 base and 0 bases, with 10 bases remaining between them. The CDR3 spans 15 residues. Looked up from germline, CDR1 is SGDLS and CDR2 is YYNGEE.

The rearrangement uses TRBV18 and TRBJ2-5; no reliable D call. Germline V CDR1 and CDR2: KGHSH, LQKENI. Trimming stripped 0 bases from V and 2 bases from J, with 4 bases between. The CDR3 sequence is 13 residues long. CDR3 DNA: TGTGCCAGCTCACCACCTGTACAAGAGACCCAGTACTTC. Translating gives CASSPPVQETQYF.

The chain is built from TRBV7-2 and TRBJ1-3; 8 positions match TRBD1. The J segment lost 2 bases and the V segment lost 3 bases, leaving 3 bases of the junction unmatched. CDR1 and CDR2 (germline): SGHTA, FQGNSA. This CDR3 contains 15 residues. The CDR3 sequence: CASSFQGAAGNTIYF. In DNA, the CDR3 is TGTGCCAGCAGCTTTCAGGGGGCGGCTGGAAACACCATATATTTT. The full variable domain, rest sourced from reference TRBV7-2 and TRBJ1-3, is GAGVSQSPSNKVTEKGKDVELRCDPISGHTALYWYRQSLGQGLEFLIYFQGNSAPDKSGLPSDRFSAERTGGSVSTLTIQRTQQEDSAVYLCASSFQGAAGNTIYFGEGSWLTVV.